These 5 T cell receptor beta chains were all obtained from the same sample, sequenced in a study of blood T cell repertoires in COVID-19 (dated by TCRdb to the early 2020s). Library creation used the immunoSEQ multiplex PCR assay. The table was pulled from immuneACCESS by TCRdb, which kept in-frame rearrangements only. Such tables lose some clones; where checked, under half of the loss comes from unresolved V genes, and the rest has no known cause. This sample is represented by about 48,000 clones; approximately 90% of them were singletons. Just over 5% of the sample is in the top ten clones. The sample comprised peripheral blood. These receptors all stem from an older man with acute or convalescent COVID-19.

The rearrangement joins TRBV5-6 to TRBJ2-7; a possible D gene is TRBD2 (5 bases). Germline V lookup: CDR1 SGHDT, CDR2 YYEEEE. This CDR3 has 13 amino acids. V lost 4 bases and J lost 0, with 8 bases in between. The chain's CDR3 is CASSLGVSYEQYF. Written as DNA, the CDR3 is TGTGCCAGCAGCCTCGGGGTCTCCTACGAGCAGTACTTC.

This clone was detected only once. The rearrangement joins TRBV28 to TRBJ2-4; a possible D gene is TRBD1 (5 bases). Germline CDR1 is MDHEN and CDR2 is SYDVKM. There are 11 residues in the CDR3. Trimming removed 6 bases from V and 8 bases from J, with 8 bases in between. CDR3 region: CASRTADIQYF. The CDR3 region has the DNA TGTGCCAGCAGGACAGCAGACATTCAGTACTTC.

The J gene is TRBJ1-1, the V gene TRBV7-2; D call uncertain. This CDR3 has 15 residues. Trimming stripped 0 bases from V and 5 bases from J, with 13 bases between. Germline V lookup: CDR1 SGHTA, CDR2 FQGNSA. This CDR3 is CASSLAVFPGTEAFF. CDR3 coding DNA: TGTGCCAGCAGCTTAGCGGTCTTTCCGGGGACTGAAGCTTTCTTT.

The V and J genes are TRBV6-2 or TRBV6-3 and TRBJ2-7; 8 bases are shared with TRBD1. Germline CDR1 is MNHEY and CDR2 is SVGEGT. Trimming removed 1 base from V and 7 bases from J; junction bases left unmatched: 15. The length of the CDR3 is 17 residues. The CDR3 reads CASSYWSRQGLGLEQYF. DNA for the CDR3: TGTGCCAGCAGTTACTGGTCAAGACAGGGGCTCGGATTAGAGCAGTACTTC.

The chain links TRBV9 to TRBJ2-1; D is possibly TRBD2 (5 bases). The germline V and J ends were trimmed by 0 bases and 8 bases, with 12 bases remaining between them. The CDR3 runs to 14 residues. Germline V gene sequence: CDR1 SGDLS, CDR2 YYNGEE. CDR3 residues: CASSVGGRGYEQFF. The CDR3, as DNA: TGTGCCAGCAGCGTAGGGGGTCGGGGATATGAGCAGTTCTTC. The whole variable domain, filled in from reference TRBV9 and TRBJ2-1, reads DSGVTQTPKHLITATGQRVTLRCSPRSGDLSVYWYQQSLDQGLQFLIQYYNGEERAKGNILERFSAQQFPDLHSELNLSSLELGDSALYFCASSVGGRGYEQFFGPGTRLTVL.